One and the same sample provided the 10 T cell receptor beta chains below, sequenced in a study of cytomegalovirus exposure and HLA in healthy donors. Primers for the PCR totalled 60 Vbeta and 13 Jbeta. Method: immunoSEQ multiplex PCR; TCRdb's copy keeps in-frame clones and lacks some. The table lists roughly 150,000 clones, around 80% of them singletons. Sequencing was done on a sample of PBMCs. These receptors were obtained from a male donor in good health and CMV-seronegative.

The chain uses TRBV6-5 and TRBJ1-2; 7 nucleotides match TRBD1. The germline V gene encodes CDR1 MNHEY and CDR2 SVGAGI. This CDR3 is 16 amino acids long. After removal of 2 bases from V and 4 bases from J, the junction contained 10 bases not matched to a gene. The CDR3 sequence is CASSYLSTGKIYGYTF. The DNA of the CDR3 is TGTGCCAGCAGTTACCTTTCGACAGGGAAAATCTATGGCTACACCTTC.

This clone was detected a few times. This sequence joins TRBV6-5 and TRBJ1-1; 9 nucleotides align to TRBD1. The V gene's germline CDR1 is MNHEY and CDR2 SVGAGI. V dropped 7 bases and J dropped 5; count of bases not matched to a gene: 5. This CDR3 spans 13 amino acids. The chain's CDR3 is CASTQGAWTEAFF. CDR3 bases: TGTGCCAGCACACAGGGGGCGTGGACTGAAGCTTTCTTT.

The chain has TRBV5-4 and TRBJ2-3; a weak D match, TRBD1 (6 bases). The CDR3 loop spans 16 amino acids. Germline assignment: CDR1 SGHNT and CDR2 YYREEE (reference sequence). Trimming removed 4 bases from V and 2 bases from J, with 17 bases in between. The CDR3 loop reads CASSPTGQSFTDTQYF. The CDR3, as DNA: TGTGCCAGCAGCCCAACGGGACAAAGCTTCACAGATACGCAGTATTTT.

The chain is built from TRBV28 and TRBJ1-2; TRBD1 is a possible D gene (6 bases). CDR1 and CDR2 (germline): MDHEN, SYDVKM. V was cut by 6 bases and J by 4 bases, with 15 bases left in between. There are 14 residues in the CDR3. The CDR3 region is CASSPTGFIYGYTF. Here the CDR3 DNA reads TGTGCCAGCAGCCCCACAGGGTTTATCTATGGCTACACCTTC.

The sample holds one count of this clone. The rearrangement joins TRBV7-2 to TRBJ2-5; 8 nucleotides line up with TRBD1. The CDR3 is 14 amino acids. The J segment lost 5 bases and the V segment lost 1 base, leaving 3 bases of the junction unmatched. Germline V lookup: CDR1 SGHTA, CDR2 FQGNSA. The CDR3 protein is CASSLGTGMETQYF. The CDR3 DNA follows: TGTGCCAGCAGCTTAGGGACAGGGATGGAGACCCAGTACTTC.

J is TRBJ1-5 and V is TRBV7-2; D remains unclear. The CDR3 extends over 14 amino acids. Germline V gene lookup returns CDR1 SGHTA and CDR2 FQGNSA. With 2 bases removed from V and 6 bases from J, the gap between germline ends came to 11 bases. CDR3 amino acids: CASSLSGPGQPQHF. The CDR3 DNA reads TGTGCCAGCAGCTTAAGCGGGCCAGGTCAGCCCCAGCATTTT.

This clone was detected only once. The chain combines TRBV5-1 with TRBJ2-1; 9 bases map to TRBD2. Trimming took 0 bases from V and 4 from J; bases not matched to a gene: 2. Germline CDR1 and CDR2: SGHRS and YFSETQ. This CDR3 has 15 residues. The CDR3 bases are TGCGCCAGCAGCTTGGCGGCGGGAGGGTACAATGAGCAGTTCTTC. Protein product: CASSLAAGGYNEQFF. Based on the CDR3 plus reference TRBV5-1 and TRBJ2-1, the full variable domain is KAGVTQTPRYLIKTRGQQVTLSCSPISGHRSVSWYQQTPGQGLQFLFEYFSETQRNKGNFPGRFSGRQFSNSRSEMNVSTLELGDSALYLCASSLAAGGYNEQFFGPGTRLTVL.

Note on this clone: One end of the junction varies from germline; a read error may be responsible. This chain connects TRBV7-9 to TRBJ2-3; 13 nucleotides match TRBD2. The CDR3 spans 12 residues. The V gene's germline CDR1 is SEHNR and CDR2 FQNEAQ (reference sequence). The CDR3 bases are TGTTCCAGCAGCGCCGGGACTAGCGGGGAGTATTTT. It specifies CSSSAGTSGEYF.

This chain joins TRBV6-1 and TRBJ1-5, with D unresolved. Trimming left V 7 bases short and J 6 bases short, with 19 bases between. CDR3 length: 15 amino acids. The germline gives CDR1 MNHNS, CDR2 SASEGT. As DNA, the CDR3 is TGTGCCAGCACCCAAATCAACCCAAGGAGTCAGCCCCAGCATTTT. Translating gives CASTQINPRSQPQHF.

J is TRBJ1-2 and V is TRBV7-9; D gene uncertain. Trimming cost V 1 base and J 2 bases, with 11 bases left between them. Germline V lookup: CDR1 SEHNR, CDR2 FQNEAQ (reference sequence). This CDR3 region has 15 residues. The CDR3 is CASSLVIGDNYGYTF. CDR3 sequence (DNA): TGTGCCAGCAGCTTAGTCATTGGAGACAACTATGGCTACACCTTC.